This T cell receptor (beta chain) was sequenced for a study of T cell responses to AZD1222 COVID-19 vaccine. Generated by immunoSEQ multiplex PCR, the TCRdb table keeps only in-frame clones and is missing some. Of some 71,000 clones listed, 84% are singletons. Study-wide findings and caveats: There were vaccine-associated CD4 TCRs across spike, dominant at 160-218 and 743-854. Nearly half of spike-specific TCRs reportedly go after variant regions that carry no mutations. Baseline seropositives among AZD1222 recipients totaled only six or seven. Spike-specific TCR breadth and depth both grew after two AZD1222 doses.

This CDR3 has 16 residues. CDR1 and CDR2 (germline): LGHDT, YNNKEL (reference sequence). The V end was cut by 1 base, the J end by 4 bases, with 14 bases between. This clone occurred once. The antigen is unknown. This clonotype was sampled from an adult in good health. This material consisted of peripheral blood, taken on day 0 of AZD1222 vaccination. V gene TRBV3-1 (or the pseudogene TRBV3-2) combines with J gene TRBJ1-3, with D unresolved. The chain's CDR3 is CASSQVPGNAGNTIYF. The CDR3 DNA follows: TGTGCCAGCAGCCAAGTGCCAGGCAACGCCGGAAACACCATATATTTT.